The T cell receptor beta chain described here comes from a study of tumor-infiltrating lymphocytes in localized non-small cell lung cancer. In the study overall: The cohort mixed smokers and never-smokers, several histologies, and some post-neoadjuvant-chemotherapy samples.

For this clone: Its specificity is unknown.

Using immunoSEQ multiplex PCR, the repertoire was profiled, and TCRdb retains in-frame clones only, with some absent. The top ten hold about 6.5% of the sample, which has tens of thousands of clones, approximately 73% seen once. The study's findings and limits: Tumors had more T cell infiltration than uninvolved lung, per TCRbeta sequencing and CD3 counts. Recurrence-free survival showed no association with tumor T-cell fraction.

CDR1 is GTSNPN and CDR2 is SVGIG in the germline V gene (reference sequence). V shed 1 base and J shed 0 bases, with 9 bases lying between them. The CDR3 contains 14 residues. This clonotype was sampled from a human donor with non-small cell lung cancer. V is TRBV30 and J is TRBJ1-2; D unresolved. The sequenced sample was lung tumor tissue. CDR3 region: CAWSGAPSNYGYTF. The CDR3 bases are TGTGCCTGGAGTGGAGCGCCCTCTAACTATGGCTACACCTTC.